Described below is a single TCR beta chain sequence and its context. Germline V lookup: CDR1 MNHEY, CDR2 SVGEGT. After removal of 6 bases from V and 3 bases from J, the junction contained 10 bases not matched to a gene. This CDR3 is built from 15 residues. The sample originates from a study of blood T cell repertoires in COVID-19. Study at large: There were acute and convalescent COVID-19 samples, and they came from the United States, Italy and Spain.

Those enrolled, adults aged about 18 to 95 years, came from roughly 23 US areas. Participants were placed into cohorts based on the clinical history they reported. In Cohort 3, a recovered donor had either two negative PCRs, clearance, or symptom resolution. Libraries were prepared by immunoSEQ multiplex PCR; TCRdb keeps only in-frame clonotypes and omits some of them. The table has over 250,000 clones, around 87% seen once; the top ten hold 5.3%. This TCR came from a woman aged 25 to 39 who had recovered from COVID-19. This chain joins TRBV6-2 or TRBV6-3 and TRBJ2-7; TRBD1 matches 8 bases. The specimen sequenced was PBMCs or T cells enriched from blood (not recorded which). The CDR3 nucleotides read TGTGCCAGCAGCCTTGGACAGGGTAGTATCTACGAGCAGTACTTC. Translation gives CASSLGQGSIYEQYF.